This T cell receptor beta chain originates from a study of OX40 agonist ivuxolimab in advanced cancers. Whole-study results and caveats: With doses of 0.1-3.0 mg/kg, partial responders showed among the lowest clonal expansion.

Assay: immunoSEQ multiplex PCR; the TCRdb copy retains only in-frame clones and omits some. The data hold some 67,000 clones, with approximately 90% observed a single time. The CDR3 is 15 residues long. CDR1 is MGHRA, CDR2 YSYEKL, per germline. The V and J ends lost 0 bases and 2 bases respectively, with 7 bases between them. On this clone itself: Its antigen is unknown.

Sequencing used CD4+ or CD8+ T cells sorted from blood, obtained in a trial of the OX40 agonist ivuxolimab. This TCR was sampled from an adult with an advanced solid tumor such as melanoma, head and neck, liver or kidney cancer. The chain carries TRBV4-1 and TRBJ1-4; D remains ambiguous. This CDR3 reads CASSQEGQTNEKLFF. CDR3 coding DNA: TGCGCCAGCAGCCAAGAAGGGCAGACTAATGAAAAACTGTTTTTT.